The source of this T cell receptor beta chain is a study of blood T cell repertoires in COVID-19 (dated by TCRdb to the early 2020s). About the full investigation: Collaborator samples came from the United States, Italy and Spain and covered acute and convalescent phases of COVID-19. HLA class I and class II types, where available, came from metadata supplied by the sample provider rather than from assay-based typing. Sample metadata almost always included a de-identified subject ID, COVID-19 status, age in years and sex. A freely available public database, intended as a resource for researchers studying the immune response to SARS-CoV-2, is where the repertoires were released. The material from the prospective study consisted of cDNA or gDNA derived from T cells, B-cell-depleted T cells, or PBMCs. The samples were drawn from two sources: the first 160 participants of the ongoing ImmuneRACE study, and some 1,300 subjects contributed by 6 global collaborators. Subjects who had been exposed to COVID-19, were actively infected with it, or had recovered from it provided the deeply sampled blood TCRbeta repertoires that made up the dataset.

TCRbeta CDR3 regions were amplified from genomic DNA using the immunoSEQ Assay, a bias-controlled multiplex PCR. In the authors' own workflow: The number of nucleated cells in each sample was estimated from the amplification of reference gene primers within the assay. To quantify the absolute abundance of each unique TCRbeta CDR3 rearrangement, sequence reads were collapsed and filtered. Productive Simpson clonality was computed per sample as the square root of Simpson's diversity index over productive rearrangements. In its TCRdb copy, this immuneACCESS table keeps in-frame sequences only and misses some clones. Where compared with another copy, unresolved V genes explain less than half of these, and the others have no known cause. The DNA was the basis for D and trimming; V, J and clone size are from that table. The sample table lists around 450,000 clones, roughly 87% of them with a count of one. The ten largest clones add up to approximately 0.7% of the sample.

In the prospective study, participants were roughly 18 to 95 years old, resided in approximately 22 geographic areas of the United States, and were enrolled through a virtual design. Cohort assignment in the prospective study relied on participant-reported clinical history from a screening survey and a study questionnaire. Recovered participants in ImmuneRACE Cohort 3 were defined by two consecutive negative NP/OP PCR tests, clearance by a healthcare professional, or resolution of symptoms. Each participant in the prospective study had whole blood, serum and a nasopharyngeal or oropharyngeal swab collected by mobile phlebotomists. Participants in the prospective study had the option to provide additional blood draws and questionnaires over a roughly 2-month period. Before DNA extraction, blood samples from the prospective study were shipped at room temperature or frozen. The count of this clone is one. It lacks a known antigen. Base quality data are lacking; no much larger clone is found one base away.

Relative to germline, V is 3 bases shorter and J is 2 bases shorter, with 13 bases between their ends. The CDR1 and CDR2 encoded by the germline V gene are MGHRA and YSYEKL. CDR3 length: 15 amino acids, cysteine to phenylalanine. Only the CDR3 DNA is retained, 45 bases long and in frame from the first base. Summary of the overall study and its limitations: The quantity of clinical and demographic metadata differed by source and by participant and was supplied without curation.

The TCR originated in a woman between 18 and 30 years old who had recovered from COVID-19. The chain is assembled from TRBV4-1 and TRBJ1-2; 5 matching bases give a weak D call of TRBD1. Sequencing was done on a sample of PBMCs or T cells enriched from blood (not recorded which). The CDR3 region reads CASSQTATLNYGYTF. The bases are TGCGCCAGCAGCCAGACAGCTACATTAAACTATGGCTACACCTTC.